This entry is about one T cell receptor (beta chain). The junction had 6 bases not matched to a gene; V was cut back by 5 bases and J by 2 bases. This CDR3 spans 15 amino acids. Germline assignment: CDR1 SGHTA and CDR2 FQGNSA. Per the original data handling: Reference gene primer amplification yielded estimated nucleated cell counts. Profiling relied on immunoSEQ multiplex PCR, and the TCRdb table lists in-frame clones only, not all of them. That table gives V, J and clone size, and the DNA gave D and trimming. The data hold around 300,000 clones, with around 86% observed a single time. This specimen comes from a study of blood T cell repertoires in COVID-19. As for the study in general: Both acute and convalescent COVID-19 samples were obtained from the United States, Italy and Spain. Sample material is recorded as cDNA or gDNA derived from T cells, B-cell-depleted T cells, or PBMCs.

The chain joins TRBV7-2 to TRBJ2-7, with TRBD1 matching over 10 bases. The specimen sequenced was peripheral blood. The receptor's source is a woman aged 25 to 45 with active or convalescent COVID-19. DNA of the CDR3: TGTGCCAGCAGCGCGACAGGGGGCGAAACCTACGAGCAGTACTTC. This sequence encodes CASSATGGETYEQYF.